The clone carrying this TCR beta chain was found many times. Its matching antigen is unknown. Each CDR3 protein is one row after TCRdb ran MiXCR on the 5' RACE reads. The table includes almost 250,000 distinct CDR3 sequences, 15% detected once. This sample was taken from a study of T-cell memory formation after mild COVID-19. The study, taken as a whole, reports: Mainly CM and EM harbored the contracting CD4+ clones; mainly EMRA harbored the CD8+ ones. Pre-infection memory contained some responding clones, which suggested that cross-reactive memory had joined.

The sequence came from an adult woman who had mild COVID-19 (a few samples of this study predate the infection). Cell type and time point are not known. What was sequenced was PBMCs or a T cell subset sorted from them (not recorded which).

The CDR3 bases are TGTGCCAGCAGCCAACAGGGTAGGAGCAATCAGCCCCAGCATTTT. This gives the protein CASSQQGRSNQPQHF. The gene calls are TRBV12-3 or TRBV12-4 and TRBJ1-5; D may be TRBD1 (6 bases). CDR3 length equals 15 residues. Trimming left V 6 bases short and J 1 base short, with 13 bases between.